This T cell receptor beta chain was recovered during a study of Ad26.COV2.S vaccination and SARS-CoV-2 variants. Study at large: Participant was drawn from the COV1001 Ad26.COV2.S trial arm. Once, or twice with 56 days between doses, Ad26.COV2.S was given intramuscularly.

TCRdb keeps only in-frame clones here, not all; method: immunoSEQ multiplex PCR. Of over 400,000 clones listed, approximately 92% are singletons. Remarks on this clone: Its matching antigen is unknown.

Noted treatment: around 19 received Ad26.COV2.S at low or high dose, single or two shots; several received placebo; per-sample allocation not given. Samples came from day 63 after the first vaccine or placebo injection. Wuhan-strain SARS-CoV-2 spike was expressed by the Ad26 vector that made up the vaccine. Study conclusions and caveats: Reported post-vaccination CD8+ and CD4+ T cell responses to spike showed substantial breadth.

This CDR3 region has 14 residues. Trimming shortened V by 4 bases and J by 7 bases, and 13 bases separated the two germline ends. Germline V lookup: CDR1 KGHSH, CDR2 LQKENI. This clonotype was sampled from a person aged 18-60 years who received the Ad26.COV2.S COVID-19 vaccine or a placebo. The sample was peripheral blood, taken in a trial of Ad26.COV2.S vaccine versus placebo. The chain uses TRBV18 and TRBJ1-4, with D maybe TRBD1 (5 bases). In nucleotides, the CDR3 is TGTGCCAGCTCACGGGATCGGGACGGTGAAAAACTGTTTTTT. Protein product: CASSRDRDGEKLFF. The whole variable domain, remainder taken from reference TRBV18 and TRBJ1-4, is NAGVMQNPRHLVRRRGQEARLRCSPMKGHSHVYWYRQLPEEGLKFMVYLQKENIIDESGMPKERFSAEFPKEGPSILRIQQVVRGDSAAYFCASSRDRDGEKLFFGSGTQLSVL.